The next 21 T cell receptor beta chains were all read from a single sample in a study of neoadjuvant anti-PD-1 for oral cavity cancer. Clones were read by immunoSEQ multiplex PCR, and TCRdb kept only the in-frame ones, dropping some. The table shows approximately 7,100 clones, with about half occurring only once. Sample: tumor tissue, taken before nivolumab (anti-PD-1) treatment. The receptor source for this set is a person between 35 and 79 years old with oral cavity squamous cell carcinoma.

This clone was observed a handful of times. The rearrangement links TRBV30 to TRBJ2-5; unclear D gene. The CDR3 runs to 12 residues. Germline assignment: CDR1 GTSNPN and CDR2 SVGIG (reference sequence). V was shortened by 4 bases and J by 2 bases, with 8 bases between the two germline ends. The CDR3 nucleotides read TGTGCCTGGAACGCAGGACAAGAGACCCAGTACTTC. This encodes CAWNAGQETQYF.

The V call is TRBV6-6, the J call TRBJ2-7; 12 nucleotides agree with TRBD2. There are 15 residues in the CDR3. The J segment lost 6 bases and the V segment lost 0 bases, leaving 3 bases of the junction unmatched. Germline CDR1 and CDR2: MNHNY and SVGAGI (reference sequence). Here the CDR3 reads CASSYSASGRGEQYF. CDR3 in DNA: TGTGCCAGCAGTTACTCGGCTAGCGGGAGGGGCGAGCAGTACTTC.

V is TRBV20-1 and J is TRBJ2-7, with 7 bases fitting TRBD1. In germline, CDR1 is DFQATT, CDR2 SNEGSKA (reference sequence). The J segment lost 6 bases and the V segment lost 6 bases, leaving 5 bases of the junction unmatched. This CDR3 is 11 amino acids long. In DNA form, the CDR3 reads TGCAGTGCCCCACAGGGGAGCGAGCAGTACTTC. Amino acid sequence: CSAPQGSEQYF.

The rearrangement joins TRBV30 to TRBJ2-7; possibly TRBD1 or TRBD2 for D (5 bases each). CDR3 length: 13 residues. The ends were cut back, 8 bases at V and 3 bases at J, with 17 bases in the middle. CDR1 and CDR2 (germline): GTSNPN, SVGIG (reference sequence). Written as DNA, the CDR3 is TGTGCCCAAGGACGGGGCCTAGACTACGAGCAGTACTTC. Amino acid sequence: CAQGRGLDYEQYF.

The chain uses TRBV5-5 and TRBJ2-1; perhaps TRBD1 as D (5 bases). Per the germline V gene, CDR1 is SGHKS and CDR2 is YYEKEE (reference sequence). With 0 bases removed from V and 8 bases from J, the gap between germline ends came to 6 bases. The CDR3 spans 12 residues. The CDR3 spells CASSLEGYEQFF. For the CDR3, the DNA is TGTGCCAGCAGCTTGGAGGGGTATGAGCAGTTCTTC.

The genes are TRBV29-1 and TRBJ2-1; the match to TRBD2 covers 10 bases. CDR1 and CDR2 (germline): SQVTM, ANQGSEA. J was trimmed by 2 bases and V by 5 bases; bases with no gene match: 3. The CDR3 sequence is 14 residues long. This CDR3 reads CSVLTSGAYNEQFF. CDR3 bases: TGCAGCGTTCTCACTAGCGGGGCCTACAATGAGCAGTTCTTC.

The chain employs TRBV6-5 and TRBJ2-3; D may be TRBD2 (6 bases). CDR1 is MNHEY, CDR2 SVGAGI, per germline. The CDR3 consists of 16 residues. Trimming cost V 0 bases and J 7 bases, with 17 bases left between them. CDR3 residues: CASSYSIGQGGNTQYF. As DNA, the CDR3 is TGTGCCAGCAGTTACTCGATCGGGCAGGGAGGAAATACGCAGTATTTT.

V and J are TRBV25-1 and TRBJ1-5, with D possibly TRBD1 on 5 matching bases. The V and J ends lost 3 bases and 10 bases respectively, with 19 bases between them. The CDR3 has 15 amino acids. CDR1 MGHDK and CDR2 SYGVNS come from the germline V gene. The CDR3 nucleotides are TGTGCCAGCAGTGAGCCTACCCCCTCCGGGGCCCCCCAGCATTTT. It yields the protein CASSEPTPSGAPQHF.

This chain links TRBV7-2 with TRBJ1-1; no clear D. Trimming shortened V by 3 bases and J by 0 bases, and 11 bases separated the two germline ends. The germline gives CDR1 SGHTA, CDR2 FQGNSA. The CDR3 is made up of 15 amino acids. Written as DNA, the CDR3 is TGTGCCAGCAGCTTCGGACCTCCAATGAACACTGAAGCTTTCTTT. It translates to CASSFGPPMNTEAFF.

This clone was counted between two and nine times. The gene calls are TRBV13 and TRBJ2-7; D not certain. The V gene's germline CDR1 is PRHDT and CDR2 FYEKMQ (reference sequence). The CDR3 is 14 residues long. The V end was cut by 0 bases, the J end by 0 bases, with 6 bases between. Here the CDR3 reads CASSLGKFSYEQYF. Written as DNA, the CDR3 is TGTGCCAGCAGCTTAGGCAAGTTCTCCTACGAGCAGTACTTC.

This clone occurred a few times. The chain combines TRBV5-6 with TRBJ1-5, with unresolved D. Trimming cost V 2 bases and J 8 bases, with 11 bases left between them. CDR3 size: 13 residues. Germline CDR1 reads SGHDT; CDR2 reads YYEEEE. As DNA, the CDR3 is TGTGCCAGCAGCTTTCGGTCGGTTGAGCCCCAGCATTTT. It codes for CASSFRSVEPQHF. The whole variable domain, filled in from reference TRBV5-6 and TRBJ1-5, reads DAGVTQSPTHLIKTRGQQVTLRCSPKSGHDTVSWYQQALGQGPQFIFQYYEEEERQRGNFPDRFSGHQFPNYSSELNVNALLLGDSALYLCASSFRSVEPQHFGDGTRLSIL.

The chain joins TRBV6-5 to TRBJ1-5; D uncertain. The germline V gene encodes CDR1 MNHEY and CDR2 SVGAGI. V lost 2 bases, J lost 5 bases, and 7 bases lay in between. This CDR3 has 13 residues. The CDR3 protein is CASSYTGDQPQHF. CDR3 in DNA: TGTGCCAGCAGTTACACCGGTGATCAGCCCCAGCATTTT.

The chain couples TRBV25-1 to TRBJ2-2, with unresolved D. V lost 11 bases, J lost 2 bases, and 9 bases lay in between. Germline CDR1 reads MGHDK; CDR2 reads SYGVNS. The CDR3 consists of 12 residues. CDR3 region: CAGFDNTGELFF. CDR3 in DNA: TGTGCCGGATTTGACAACACCGGGGAGCTGTTTTTT.

With respect to this clone: Germline and junction disagree at one end, which may indicate a read error. This CDR3 reads CTSSLGNYEQFF. DNA for the CDR3: TGTACCAGCAGCTTAGGGAATTATGAGCAGTTCTTC. V usage is TRBV11-2 and J usage is TRBJ2-1; the D is unclear. Germline values: CDR1 SGHAT, CDR2 FQNNGV. The CDR3 consists of 12 residues.

In its sample, this clone ranks as medium-sized. Other DNA sequences in the sample encode the same CDR3. This sequence joins TRBV19 and TRBJ1-2; D gene ambiguous. The ends were cut back, 1 base at V and 8 bases at J, with 8 bases in the middle. CDR3 size: 12 residues. Germline CDR1 reads LNHDA; CDR2 reads SQIVND (reference sequence). In DNA, the CDR3 is TGTGCCAGTAGTATAGGAGGAGACGGCTACACCTTC. Translated, it gives CASSIGGDGYTF.

The chain is built from TRBV4-1 and TRBJ2-1, with D tentatively TRBD1 (6 bases). V shed 1 base and J shed 7 bases, with 14 bases lying between them. This CDR3 spans 15 amino acids. The germline gives CDR1 MGHRA, CDR2 YSYEKL. The CDR3 sequence: CASSQVGAYGNEQFF. Written as DNA, the CDR3 is TGCGCCAGCAGCCAAGTGGGGGCCTACGGGAATGAGCAGTTCTTC.

The J gene is TRBJ2-1, the V gene TRBV2; TRBD2 aligns across 15 bases. This CDR3 region has 14 residues. Germline CDR1 and CDR2: SNHLY and FYNNEI. J gave up 8 bases and V 6 bases, and 2 bases lay outside the gene matches. CDR3 DNA: TGTGCCAGCAGCGGGACTAGCGGGAGGCATGAGCAGTTCTTC. It encodes CASSGTSGRHEQFF.

This sequence joins TRBV9 and TRBJ2-3; tentative D call: TRBD2 (5 bases). The CDR3 covers 14 residues. Trimming took 3 bases from V and 2 from J, leaving 10 bases between them. From germline, CDR1 is SGDLS and CDR2 YYNGEE. In DNA, the CDR3 is TGTGCCAGCAGCGATGGGGAGTTCACAGATACGCAGTATTTT. Translation gives CASSDGEFTDTQYF.

The rearrangement links TRBV19 to TRBJ1-1, with 10 bases matching TRBD1. The V gene end was trimmed by 6 bases and the J gene end by 0 bases; junction bases not matched to a gene: 7. Germline CDR1 reads LNHDA; CDR2 reads SQIVND (reference sequence). The CDR3 loop spans 16 amino acids. In nucleotides, the CDR3 is TGTGCCAGTAGAACCGGGACAGGGGTCCTGAACACTGAAGCTTTCTTT. Its protein product is CASRTGTGVLNTEAFF.

V and J are TRBV7-9 and TRBJ2-7; D not resolved. The V end lost 4 bases, the J end lost 4 bases, and 11 bases lay between the germline ends. This CDR3 is 13 amino acids long. Germline V CDR1 and CDR2: SEHNR, FQNEAQ (reference sequence). Written as DNA, the CDR3 is TGTGCCAGCAGCTCCACGGACGCGTACGAGCAGTACTTC. Translation gives CASSSTDAYEQYF.

By sample fraction, this clone is medium-sized. The rearrangement links TRBV11-2 to TRBJ2-1; 7 bases agree with TRBD2. This CDR3 is built from 15 residues. Germline V gene sequence: CDR1 SGHAT, CDR2 FQNNGV. The ends lost 0 bases at V and 6 bases at J; junction bases unmatched: 5. The CDR3 bases are TGTGCCAGCAGCTTAGAGGCGGGAGAGGGCAATGAGCAGTTCTTC. Protein product: CASSLEAGEGNEQFF.